The 13 T cell receptor beta chains below come from one sample, sequenced in a study of blood T cell repertoires in COVID-19. TCRdb's copy holds only in-frame clones and misses some; the assay was immunoSEQ multiplex PCR. Of 130,000 to 150,000 clones listed, about 80% are singletons. The material sequenced was peripheral blood. These receptors were collected from a human donor in a cohort sampled during active COVID-19.

The J gene is TRBJ1-6, the V gene TRBV7-8, with D maybe TRBD1 (5 bases). The CDR3 is made up of 13 amino acids. Deletions cut 6 bases from V and 9 bases from J, with 12 bases between. Germline loops: CDR1 SGHVS, CDR2 FQNEAQ. In DNA, the CDR3 is TGTGCCAGCAGGGACCCTAGGGGTTCACCCCTCCACTTT. This translates into CASRDPRGSPLHF.

This clone was observed a few times. This rearrangement joins TRBV7-2 to TRBJ2-1; 14 bases align to TRBD2. CDR1 and CDR2 (germline): SGHTA, FQGNSA. The V gene end was trimmed by 5 bases and the J gene end by 9 bases; junction bases not matched to a gene: 9. The CDR3 length is 16 residues. CDR3 DNA: TGTGCCAGCAGCACGGGGACTAGCGGGGGTAGGGGTGAGCAGTTCTTC. Encoded protein: CASSTGTSGGRGEQFF.

This chain links TRBV18 with TRBJ1-4; the D gene is possibly TRBD1 (6 bases). V was trimmed by 4 bases and J by 1 base, leaving 19 bases between them. Germline CDR1 is KGHSH and CDR2 is LQKENI. The CDR3 covers 18 residues. DNA of the CDR3: TGTGCCAGCTCACTAGGACAGCCCACAGGAATAACTAATGAAAAACTGTTTTTT. This codes for CASSLGQPTGITNEKLFF.

There are a few counts of this clone. V is TRBV24-1 and J is TRBJ2-1; TRBD1 agrees at 9 bases. The CDR3 has 16 amino acids. In germline, CDR1 is KGHDR, CDR2 SFDVKD. V lost 4 bases, J lost 8 bases, and 11 bases stayed unmatched. CDR3 DNA sequence: TGTGCCACCAGTGAGTCCGGGACAGGGAATTGGTATGAGCAGTTCTTC. Its translation: CATSESGTGNWYEQFF.

The chain is built from TRBV2 and TRBJ1-1, with a weak D call TRBD1 (6 bases). V was cut by 3 bases and J by 0 bases, with 8 bases left in between. The germline CDR1 and CDR2 sequences are SNHLY and FYNNEI. The CDR3 has 14 residues. The CDR3 bases are TGTGCCAGCAGTGATGGACAGCTGAACACTGAAGCTTTCTTT. Its protein product is CASSDGQLNTEAFF.

This clone showed up many times. V gene TRBV15 combines with J gene TRBJ2-5, with 12 bases lining up with TRBD1. The CDR3 loop spans 16 amino acids. J lost 5 bases, V lost 3 bases, and 7 bases had no gene match. Germline values: CDR1 LNHNV, CDR2 YYDKDF (reference sequence). CDR3 nucleotide sequence: TGTGCCACCAGCAGTACTCGGGGACAGGGGGCCGAGACCCAGTACTTC. It is translated as CATSSTRGQGAETQYF.

V is TRBV2 and J is TRBJ1-6; D is unresolved. The CDR3 has 13 residues. V lost 8 bases and J lost 8, with 13 bases in between. Germline loops: CDR1 SNHLY, CDR2 FYNNEI. The CDR3 loop reads CASQSLEDSPLHF. CDR3 coding DNA: TGTGCCAGCCAAAGCCTAGAGGATTCACCCCTCCACTTT.

Details on this clone: The identical CDR3 is also encoded by other nucleotide sequences in the sample. The rearrangement links TRBV28 to TRBJ1-2; TRBD1 aligns across 9 bases. The CDR3 is 14 amino acids. V lost 6 bases, J lost 5 bases, and 7 bases stayed unmatched. Germline CDR1 is MDHEN and CDR2 is SYDVKM. The CDR3 loop reads CASSLGGTGYGYTF. As DNA, the CDR3 is TGTGCCAGCAGCCTAGGGGGGACAGGGTATGGCTACACCTTC.

This clone was found once. CDR3 in DNA: TGTGCCAGCAGCTTAGTATCGCACAGGGGGAACACTGAAGCTTTCTTT. The encoded protein is CASSLVSHRGNTEAFF. J is TRBJ1-1 and V is TRBV11-3, with 7 bases that match TRBD1. The CDR3 spans 16 residues. J was trimmed by 1 base and V by 1 base; bases with no gene match: 6. Per germline, CDR1 SGHNT and CDR2 YENEEA. The complete variable domain, with remaining parts taken from reference TRBV11-3 and TRBJ1-1, reads EAGVVQSPRYKIIEKKQPVAFWCNPISGHNTLYWYLQNLGQGPELLIRYENEEAVDDSQLPKDRFSAERLKGVDSTLKIQPAELGDSAVYLCASSLVSHRGNTEAFFGQGTRLTVV.

This rearrangement joins TRBV2 to TRBJ1-1, with TRBD1 as a possible D gene (5 bases). Germline V gene lookup returns CDR1 SNHLY and CDR2 FYNNEI. The CDR3 covers 13 residues. V was clipped by 2 bases and J by 5 bases, with 9 bases between them. The CDR3 DNA follows: TGTGCCAGCAGTGAATGGGGGGGAACTGAAGCTTTCTTT. This translates into CASSEWGGTEAFF. The full variable domain, with the rest looked up from reference TRBV2 and TRBJ1-1, is EPEVTQTPSHQVTQMGQEVILRCVPISNHLYFYWYRQILGQKVEFLVSFYNNEISEKSEIFDDQFSVERPDGSNFTLKIRSTKLEDSAMYFCASSEWGGTEAFFGQGTRLTVV.

The rearrangement links TRBV3-1 (or the pseudogene TRBV3-2) to TRBJ1-1; 7 nucleotides align to TRBD1. With V trimmed by 3 bases and J by 1 base, 11 bases remained unmatched. Germline V CDR1 and CDR2: LGHDT, YNNKEL (reference sequence). The CDR3 consists of 17 residues. The CDR3 loop is CASSHQQEGQTNTEAFF. The CDR3 nucleotides read TGTGCCAGCAGCCATCAGCAAGAGGGACAGACGAACACTGAAGCTTTCTTT.

The chain employs TRBV19 and TRBJ2-7; D is possibly TRBD1 (6 bases). V was shortened by 5 bases and J by 3 bases, with 11 bases between the two germline ends. The germline gives CDR1 LNHDA, CDR2 SQIVND (reference sequence). This CDR3 contains 13 residues. The DNA for the CDR3 is TGTGCCAGTAGTGGACAGTCAGGCTACGAGCAGTACTTC. Translated, it gives CASSGQSGYEQYF.

The V gene is TRBV6-4, the J gene TRBJ2-2, with TRBD1 matching over 8 bases. V dropped 6 bases and J dropped 4; count of bases not matched to a gene: 4. This CDR3 is built from 14 residues. Germline CDR1 and CDR2: MRHNA and SNTAGT. CDR3 nucleotides: TGTGCCAGCAGGACAGGGGTGGGCACCGGGGAGCTGTTTTTT. Translated: CASRTGVGTGELFF.